These 28 T cell receptor beta chains share one sample of origin, sequenced in a study of blood T cell repertoires in COVID-19. Assay: immunoSEQ multiplex PCR; the TCRdb copy retains only in-frame clones and omits some. The table has some 54,000 clones, 91% seen once. Sample: peripheral blood. These TCRs come from a man aged 55 to 69 with acute or convalescent COVID-19.

The V call is TRBV6-1, the J call TRBJ1-6, with unresolved D. The CDR3 contains 16 residues. CDR1 and CDR2 from the germline V gene are MNHNS and SASEGT. V was trimmed by 4 bases and J by 0 bases, leaving 10 bases between them. The CDR3 DNA follows: TGTGCCAGCAGTGGCCAGAGGAGCTCCTATAATTCACCCCTCCACTTT. Translating gives CASSGQRSSYNSPLHF.

The rearrangement links TRBV9 to TRBJ2-3; 9 bases are a match to TRBD1. The CDR3 consists of 15 residues. Per the germline V gene, CDR1 is SGDLS and CDR2 is YYNGEE. V gave up 4 bases and J gave up 5 bases; unmatched junction bases: 8. The chain's CDR3 is CASSPRTGEEDTQYF. Written as DNA, the CDR3 is TGTGCCAGCAGCCCGCGGACAGGGGAGGAAGATACGCAGTATTTT.

This clone has only one observation. The chain links TRBV7-6 to TRBJ2-1, with 10 bases aligning to TRBD2. Germline assignment: CDR1 SGHVS and CDR2 FNYEAQ. The V gene end was trimmed by 1 base and the J gene end by 0 bases; junction bases not matched to a gene: 3. This CDR3 has 17 amino acids. CDR3 region: CASSLELAGSSYNEQFF. The CDR3 DNA sequence: TGTGCCAGCAGCTTAGAACTAGCGGGGAGCTCCTACAATGAGCAGTTCTTC.

This clone was observed once. This chain uses TRBV5-1 with TRBJ2-7; D remains unclear. The CDR3 has 14 residues. Per the germline V gene, CDR1 is SGHRS and CDR2 is YFSETQ. V lost 4 bases and J lost 0, with 11 bases in between. CDR3 bases: TGCGCCAGCAGCCCCCCCCAGGTCTCCTACGAGCAGTACTTC. Translation gives CASSPPQVSYEQYF.

The chain recombines TRBV11-3 with TRBJ1-5; 9 positions match TRBD1. V was pared by 0 bases and J by 3 bases, with 6 bases of the junction left unmatched. Germline V gene lookup returns CDR1 SGHNT and CDR2 YENEEA. The CDR3 consists of 17 residues. In DNA form, the CDR3 reads TGTGCCAGCAGCTTAGATGGACAGGGGAGGAACAATCAGCCCCAGCATTTT. Its protein is CASSLDGQGRNNQPQHF.

The chain carries TRBV30 and TRBJ2-2; 12 nucleotides line up with TRBD2. The CDR3 runs to 16 residues. CDR1 is GTSNPN and CDR2 is SVGIG in the germline V gene (reference sequence). V shed 2 bases and J 5 bases; nucleotides not matched to a gene: 6. The CDR3 spells CAWSLLAGGPTGELFF. In nucleotides, the CDR3 is TGTGCCTGGAGTCTCCTAGCGGGAGGGCCAACCGGGGAGCTGTTTTTT.

The chain links TRBV19 to TRBJ2-6, with a tentative D call TRBD2 (5 bases). The CDR3 contains 15 residues. V lost 5 bases, J lost 3 bases, and 11 bases lay in between. Germline V gives CDR1 LNHDA, CDR2 SQIVND (reference sequence). CDR3 region: CASSSRSGGANVLTF. CDR3 sequence (DNA): TGTGCCAGTAGTTCCCGGAGCGGTGGGGCCAACGTCCTGACTTTC.

The chain links TRBV28 to TRBJ2-7; 7 nucleotides match TRBD1. The CDR3 is 15 amino acids. The V gene end was trimmed by 6 bases and the J gene end by 3 bases; junction bases not matched to a gene: 11. Per germline, CDR1 MDHEN and CDR2 SYDVKM. CDR3 region: CASSLTGQRYYEQYF. The CDR3 DNA is TGTGCCAGCAGCCTGACGGGACAGAGATACTACGAGCAGTACTTC.

J is TRBJ1-5 and V is TRBV28; no reliable D call. Trimming stripped 3 bases from V and 2 bases from J, with 11 bases between. The CDR3 has 15 amino acids. Germline V lookup: CDR1 MDHEN, CDR2 SYDVKM. CDR3: CASSFHVGGNQPQHF. The DNA of the CDR3 is TGTGCCAGCAGTTTTCACGTCGGGGGCAATCAGCCCCAGCATTTT.

The chain joins TRBV4-2 to TRBJ1-2; D uncertain. V lost 0 bases and J lost 3, with 23 bases in between. The CDR3 length is 19 residues. Germline-derived CDR1 and CDR2 are LGHNA and YNFKEQ. CDR3 residues: CASSQENGGVGLGDYGYTF. Written as DNA, the CDR3 is TGTGCCAGCAGCCAAGAGAATGGAGGAGTCGGACTTGGAGACTATGGCTACACCTTC.

The chain combines TRBV12-3 or TRBV12-4 with TRBJ2-2; D is perhaps TRBD2 (5 bases). The V end was cut by 1 base, the J end by 6 bases, with 6 bases between. The CDR3 is 13 residues long. CDR3 sequence (DNA): TGTGCCAGCAGTTTAGGGGGAGCCGGGGAGCTGTTTTTT. Translating gives CASSLGGAGELFF.

This clone was recorded a few times. This chain's CDR3 is CAISGADSNEQFF. Here the CDR3 DNA reads TGTGCCATCAGTGGCGCTGATAGCAATGAGCAGTTCTTC. This rearrangement joins TRBV10-3 to TRBJ2-1; no clear D. The germline V and J ends were trimmed by 4 bases and 6 bases, with 10 bases remaining between them. Germline CDR1 and CDR2: ENHRY and SYGVKD. CDR3 length equals 13 residues.

This clone was recorded only once. The rearrangement joins TRBV12-3 or TRBV12-4 to TRBJ2-7; no reliable D call. The CDR3 extends over 12 amino acids. V dropped 4 bases and J dropped 0 bases, with 4 bases sitting between them. As DNA, the CDR3 is TGTGCCAGCAGTTCTCTCTCCTACGAGCAGTACTTC. It translates to CASSSLSYEQYF.

This rearrangement joins TRBV5-5 to TRBJ1-5, with a weak D call TRBD1 (5 bases). V shed 0 bases and J shed 4 bases, with 8 bases lying between them. Germline V gene data show CDR1 as SGHKS and CDR2 as YYEKEE (reference sequence). The CDR3 contains 14 residues. This chain's CDR3 is CASSLVRDNQPQHF. The CDR3 nucleotides read TGTGCCAGCAGCTTGGTCAGGGATAATCAGCCCCAGCATTTT.

The J gene is TRBJ1-1, the V gene TRBV30; weak D call: TRBD1 (6 bases). V gave up 5 bases and J gave up 4 bases, with 14 bases separating them. CDR3 size: 13 residues. Germline values: CDR1 GTSNPN, CDR2 SVGIG (reference sequence). The CDR3, as DNA: TGTGCCTGGTACAGGGCTTTGGGCACTGAAGCTTTCTTT. Translated: CAWYRALGTEAFF.

This clone was found once. The chain has TRBV11-3 and TRBJ2-3; TRBD2 is a possible D gene (6 bases). CDR3 length: 16 residues. V was trimmed by 3 bases and J by 1 base, leaving 14 bases between them. The germline V gene encodes CDR1 SGHNT and CDR2 YENEEA. The CDR3 region is CASSFRETTRTDTQYF. The DNA of the CDR3 is TGTGCCAGCAGCTTCCGGGAGACCACTCGCACAGATACGCAGTATTTT.

The chain couples TRBV6-5 to TRBJ2-1, with D unclear. This CDR3 is built from 11 residues. V lost 6 bases and J 8 bases, leaving 8 bases between the germline ends. The germline gives CDR1 MNHEY, CDR2 SVGAGI. The CDR3 loop is CASSRSDEQFF. The CDR3 DNA sequence: TGTGCCAGCAGCCGGAGCGATGAGCAGTTCTTC.

The chain carries TRBV11-2 and TRBJ2-5; 9 nucleotides align to TRBD2. This CDR3 is built from 17 residues. Germline CDR1 SGHAT, CDR2 FQNNGV. Trimming at V came to 5 bases and at J to 9 bases, leaving 19 bases not matched to a gene. DNA of the CDR3: TGTGCCAGCAGCCCGGGGGGTAGCGGGAGACCCGGGGTGGCCCAGTACTTC. This sequence encodes CASSPGGSGRPGVAQYF.

The rearrangement links TRBV7-6 to TRBJ2-2; 7 positions agree with TRBD1. This CDR3 is 16 amino acids long. The V gene's germline CDR1 is SGHVS and CDR2 FNYEAQ. J lost 2 bases, V lost 5 bases, and 8 bases had no gene match. The CDR3 reads CASSPRQGVNTGELFF. CDR3 coding DNA: TGTGCCAGCAGCCCCAGACAGGGTGTAAACACCGGGGAGCTGTTTTTT.

A note on this clone: In the same sample, other DNA sequences code for this CDR3. The V and J genes are TRBV9 and TRBJ2-7, with TRBD2 matching over 9 bases. The CDR3 is 14 amino acids. Germline CDR1 SGDLS, CDR2 YYNGEE. V gave up 4 bases and J gave up 2 bases; unmatched junction bases: 4. DNA of the CDR3: TGTGCCAGCAGCCCCCTAGCGGGAACCTACGAGCAGTACTTC. This codes for CASSPLAGTYEQYF.

The CDR3 loop reads CASIESRTGGVHNEQFF. The CDR3, as DNA: TGTGCCAGCATCGAAAGCCGGACAGGGGGCGTCCACAATGAGCAGTTCTTC. The chain couples TRBV28 to TRBJ2-1, with TRBD1 matching 11 bases. CDR3 length: 17 residues. The V segment lost 7 bases and the J segment 5 bases; nucleotides outside the gene matches: 13. Looked up from germline, CDR1 is MDHEN and CDR2 is SYDVKM.

This rearrangement joins TRBV9 to TRBJ2-3; D may be TRBD2 (6 bases). CDR1 and CDR2 (germline): SGDLS, YYNGEE. This CDR3 has 16 amino acids. V lost 0 bases, J lost 4 bases, and 15 bases lay in between. As DNA, the CDR3 is TGTGCCAGCAGCGTAGTTGGAGGGCGGGGTGCAGATACGCAGTATTTT. It translates to CASSVVGGRGADTQYF.

V is TRBV6-1 and J is TRBJ1-4, with a possible D match to TRBD1 (5 bases). V shed 3 bases and J shed 4 bases, with 18 bases lying between them. This CDR3 is 17 amino acids long. Per the germline V gene, CDR1 is MNHNS and CDR2 is SASEGT. CDR3 nucleotides: TGTGCCAGCAGTGATGCCCTGGTGGGGACTAATAATGAAAAACTGTTTTTT. It is translated as CASSDALVGTNNEKLFF.

The V call is TRBV5-1, the J call TRBJ1-5, with 8 bases that match TRBD1. Germline V gene data show CDR1 as SGHRS and CDR2 as YFSETQ. The CDR3 is made up of 14 amino acids. V lost 4 bases and J lost 7; bases outside the gene matches: 7. CDR3 nucleotide sequence: TGCGCCAGCAGCCCCGACAGGGGCGGCCAGCCCCAGCATTTT. Protein sequence: CASSPDRGGQPQHF.

The J gene is TRBJ1-2, the V gene TRBV5-6; 7 bases align to TRBD1. CDR3 length: 15 amino acids. The V gene end was trimmed by 3 bases and the J gene end by 4 bases; junction bases not matched to a gene: 9. CDR1 is SGHDT and CDR2 is YYEEEE in the germline V gene. The CDR3 DNA reads TGTGCCAGCAGCTCCATGACAGGGCTAGGCTATGGCTACACCTTC. As protein: CASSSMTGLGYGYTF.

The chain has TRBV6-5 and TRBJ2-3, with D perhaps TRBD2 (6 bases). Germline V gene lookup returns CDR1 MNHEY and CDR2 SVGAGI. The CDR3 runs to 15 residues. Trimming shortened V by 6 bases and J by 2 bases, and 15 bases separated the two germline ends. In nucleotides, the CDR3 is TGTGCCAGCAGGACGGGACTCCGAAACACAGATACGCAGTATTTT. This codes for CASRTGLRNTDTQYF.

This chain links TRBV18 with TRBJ2-3; possibly TRBD1 for D (5 bases). Between the trimmed V and J ends, which lost 3 bases and 2 bases, there was a span of 21 bases. Looked up from germline, CDR1 is KGHSH and CDR2 is LQKENI. This CDR3 spans 18 amino acids. CDR3 bases: TGTGCCAGCTCACCCCAGAAAAAGGGGCCGCCACACACAGATACGCAGTATTTT. Amino acid sequence: CASSPQKKGPPHTDTQYF.

In its sample, this clone was seen a few times. V usage is TRBV13 and J usage is TRBJ1-5, with a possible D match to TRBD1 (5 bases). V was clipped by 5 bases and J by 6 bases, with 14 bases between them. Germline V gene sequence: CDR1 PRHDT, CDR2 FYEKMQ (reference sequence). CDR3 length equals 14 residues. As DNA, the CDR3 is TGTGCCAGCAGCCGCGGGGCAGTAGGTCAGCCCCAGCATTTT. It yields the protein CASSRGAVGQPQHF.